Detailed here is one T cell receptor beta chain. The sample comes from a study of blood T cell repertoires in COVID-19. At the level of the study: Donors in the United States, Italy and Spain gave samples during acute or convalescent COVID-19. PBMCs, B-cell-depleted T cells, or T cells were the source of the cDNA or gDNA that made up the material.

The V and J ends lost 3 bases and 4 bases respectively, with 10 bases between them. Germline V lookup: CDR1 SGHNT, CDR2 YYREEE (reference sequence). This CDR3 is built from 13 residues. In the study's own analysis: Estimated nucleated cell counts came from reference gene primer amplification. TCRdb keeps only in-frame clones here, not all; method: immunoSEQ multiplex PCR. V and J calls and clone size come straight from that table; D and trimming were deduced from the DNA. The sample includes over 25,000 clones, around 90% of them seen just once. V usage is TRBV5-4 and J usage is TRBJ2-5, with D perhaps matching TRBD2 (7 bases). Material for sequencing was peripheral blood. This TCR was sampled from a woman aged 50 to 60 with active COVID-19. CDR3 nucleotides: TGTGCCAGCAGCTACCGGGGGGCAGAGACCCAGTACTTC. This codes for CASSYRGAETQYF.